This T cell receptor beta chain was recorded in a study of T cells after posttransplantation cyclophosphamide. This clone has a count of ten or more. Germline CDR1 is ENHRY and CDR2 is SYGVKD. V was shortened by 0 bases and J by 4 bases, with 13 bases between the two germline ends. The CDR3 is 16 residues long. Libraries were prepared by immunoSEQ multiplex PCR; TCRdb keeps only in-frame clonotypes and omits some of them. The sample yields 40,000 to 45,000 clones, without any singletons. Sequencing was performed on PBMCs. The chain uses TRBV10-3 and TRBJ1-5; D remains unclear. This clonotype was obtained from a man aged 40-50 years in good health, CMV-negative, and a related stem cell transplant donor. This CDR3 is CAISESVAADNQPQHF. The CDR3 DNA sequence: TGTGCCATCAGTGAGTCGGTCGCAGCGGATAATCAGCCCCAGCATTTT.